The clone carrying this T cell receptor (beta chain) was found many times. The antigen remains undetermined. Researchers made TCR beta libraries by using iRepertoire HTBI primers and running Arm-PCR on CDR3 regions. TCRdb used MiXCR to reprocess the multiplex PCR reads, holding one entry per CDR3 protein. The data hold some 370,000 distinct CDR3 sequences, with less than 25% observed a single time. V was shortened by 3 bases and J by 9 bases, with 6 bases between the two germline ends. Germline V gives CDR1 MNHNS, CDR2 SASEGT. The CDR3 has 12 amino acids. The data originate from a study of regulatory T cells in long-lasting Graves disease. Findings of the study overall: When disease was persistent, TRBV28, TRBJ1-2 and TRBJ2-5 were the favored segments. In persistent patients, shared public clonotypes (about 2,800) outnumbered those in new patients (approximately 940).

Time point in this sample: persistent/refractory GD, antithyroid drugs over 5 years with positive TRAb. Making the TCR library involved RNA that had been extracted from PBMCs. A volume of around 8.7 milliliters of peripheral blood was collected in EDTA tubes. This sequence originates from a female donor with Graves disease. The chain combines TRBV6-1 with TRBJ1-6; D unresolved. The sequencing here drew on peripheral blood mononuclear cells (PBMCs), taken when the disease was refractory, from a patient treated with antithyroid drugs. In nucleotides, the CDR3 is TGTGCCAGCAGTGACAGGTTTTCACCCCTCCACTTT. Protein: CASSDRFSPLHF.